This entry lists 3 T cell receptor beta chains sequenced from one sample in a study of immune evolution from preneoplasia to lung adenocarcinoma (dated by TCRdb to 2020 to 2022). The protocol used for the library was the immunoSEQ multiplex PCR assay. What TCRdb holds here is the immuneACCESS table cut down to in-frame rearrangements. Part of the clones is not present; checked against another copy, under half of the missing clones reflect an unresolved V gene, and the others are unexplained. The sample has 6,000 to 6,500 clones on record, roughly 74% of them singletons. Around 8% of the sample is held by the ten biggest clonotypes. Sequences were obtained from FFPE lung adenocarcinoma in situ tissue. The sample's cell subset or site label is to be understood as: preinvasive adenocarcinoma in situ (AIS). The receptors were sampled from an older donor with lung adenocarcinoma.

The V gene is TRBV14, the J gene TRBJ2-1; perhaps TRBD2 as D (6 bases). The CDR3 runs 14 residues. V was clipped by 3 bases and J by 8 bases, with 14 bases between them. Looked up from germline, CDR1 is SGHDN and CDR2 is FVKESK. The CDR3 region is CASSQVRGSYEQFF. The CDR3 DNA reads as TGTGCCAGCAGCCAGGTCCGGGGGAGCTATGAGCAGTTCTTC.

This chain joins TRBV11-3 and TRBJ2-3; 8 bases map to TRBD2. V was clipped by 2 bases and J by 5 bases; unmatched bases: 9. CDR1 is SGHNT, CDR2 YENEEA, per germline. This CDR3 has 16 amino acids. CDR3 residues: CASSLTSGSAVDTQYF. CDR3 coding DNA: TGTGCCAGCAGCTTAACGAGCGGGAGTGCCGTAGATACGCAGTATTTT. The complete variable domain, with remaining parts taken from reference TRBV11-3 and TRBJ2-3, reads EAGVVQSPRYKIIEKKQPVAFWCNPISGHNTLYWYLQNLGQGPELLIRYENEEAVDDSQLPKDRFSAERLKGVDSTLKIQPAELGDSAVYLCASSLTSGSAVDTQYFGPGTRLTVL.

The genes are TRBV10-2 and TRBJ1-2; TRBD1 might be the D (5 bases). This CDR3 has 12 residues. Per the germline V gene, CDR1 is WSHSY and CDR2 is SAAADI. The ends were cut back, 10 bases at V and 3 bases at J, with 12 bases in the middle. DNA for the CDR3: TGCGCCACCATCGGGACGGACTATGGCTACACCTTC. Its protein is CATIGTDYGYTF.